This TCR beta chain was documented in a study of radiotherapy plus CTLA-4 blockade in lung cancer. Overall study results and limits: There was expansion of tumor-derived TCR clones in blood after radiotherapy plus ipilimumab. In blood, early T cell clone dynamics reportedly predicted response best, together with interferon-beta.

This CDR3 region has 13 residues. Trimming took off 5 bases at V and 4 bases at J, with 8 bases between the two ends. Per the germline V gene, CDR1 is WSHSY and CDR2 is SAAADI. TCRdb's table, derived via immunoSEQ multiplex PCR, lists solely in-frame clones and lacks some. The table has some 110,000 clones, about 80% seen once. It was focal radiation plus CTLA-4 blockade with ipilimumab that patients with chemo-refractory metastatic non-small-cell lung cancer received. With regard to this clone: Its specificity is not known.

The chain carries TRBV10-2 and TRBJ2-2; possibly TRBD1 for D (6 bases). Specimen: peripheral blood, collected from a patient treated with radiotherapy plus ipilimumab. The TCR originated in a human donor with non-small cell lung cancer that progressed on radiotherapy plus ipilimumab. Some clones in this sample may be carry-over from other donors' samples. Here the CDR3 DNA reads TGCGCCAGCAGTCTAGGGGGCACCGGGGAGCTGTTTTTT. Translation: CASSLGGTGELFF.